This TCR beta chain was profiled in a study of immune evolution from preneoplasia to lung adenocarcinoma. Overall study context: HLA loss of heterozygosity: 5.5% to 8.5% AIS, about 15% MIA, approximately 35% ADC, none AAH.

A remark on this clone: Its cognate antigen is unknown.

Some clones are missing from TCRdb's copy, which holds only in-frame ones; the method was immunoSEQ multiplex PCR. Here the sample spans about 14,000 clones, 81% being singletons. V was trimmed by 0 bases and J by 4 bases, leaving 8 bases between them. CDR1 and CDR2 (germline): SGDLS, YYNGEE. CDR3 length equals 14 residues. Points from the study as a whole: Highest clonality occurred in KRAS-mutant, not EGFR-mutant or double wild-type, nodules. Later-stage lesions appeared to have more T cells, more diversity, less clonality.

This sequence originates from a person aged 60 to 80 with lung adenocarcinoma. The J gene is TRBJ2-1, the V gene TRBV9; no clear D. The sample consisted of FFPE minimally invasive lung adenocarcinoma tissue. The CDR3 region is CASSVAVGYNEQFF. The CDR3 DNA reads TGTGCCAGCAGCGTAGCGGTAGGTTACAATGAGCAGTTCTTC.